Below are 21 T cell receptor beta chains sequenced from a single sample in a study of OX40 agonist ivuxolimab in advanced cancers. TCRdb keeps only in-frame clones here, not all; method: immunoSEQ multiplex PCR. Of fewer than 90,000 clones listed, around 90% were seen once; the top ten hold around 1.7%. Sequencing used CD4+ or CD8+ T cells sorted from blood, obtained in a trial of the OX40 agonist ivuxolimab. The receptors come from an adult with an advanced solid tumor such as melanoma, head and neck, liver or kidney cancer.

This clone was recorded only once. The chain's CDR3 is CASRVSGGPAGELFF. Written as DNA, the CDR3 is TGTGCCAGCAGGGTTAGCGGCGGGCCCGCCGGGGAGCTGTTTTTT. The rearrangement uses TRBV6-5 and TRBJ2-2, with D tentatively TRBD2 (6 bases). CDR1 is MNHEY, CDR2 SVGAGI, per germline. The germline V and J ends were trimmed by 6 bases and 6 bases, with 17 bases remaining between them. The CDR3 has 15 residues.

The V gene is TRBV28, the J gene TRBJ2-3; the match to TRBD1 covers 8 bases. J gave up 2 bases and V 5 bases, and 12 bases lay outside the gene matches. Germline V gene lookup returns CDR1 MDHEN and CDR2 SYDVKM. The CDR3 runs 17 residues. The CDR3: CASSPDSGTGITDTQYF. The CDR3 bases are TGTGCCAGCAGTCCCGACTCCGGGACAGGAATCACAGATACGCAGTATTTT.

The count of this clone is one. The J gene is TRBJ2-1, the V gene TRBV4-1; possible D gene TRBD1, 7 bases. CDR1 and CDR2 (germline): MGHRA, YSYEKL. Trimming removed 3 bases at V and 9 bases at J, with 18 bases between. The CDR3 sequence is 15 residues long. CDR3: CASSQGTVTRAEQFF. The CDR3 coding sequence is TGCGCCAGCAGCCAGGGGACAGTGACTAGGGCTGAGCAGTTCTTC.

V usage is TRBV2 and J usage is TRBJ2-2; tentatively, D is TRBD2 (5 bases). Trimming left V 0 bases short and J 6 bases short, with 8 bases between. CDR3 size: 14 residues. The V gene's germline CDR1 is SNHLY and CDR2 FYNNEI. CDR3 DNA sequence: TGTGCCAGCAGTGAAGCAAGGAGGTCCGGGGAGCTGTTTTTT. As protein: CASSEARRSGELFF.

CDR3 sequence reads: CASSINRGAQDTQYF. The CDR3 region has the DNA TGTGCCAGTAGTATAAATAGAGGTGCGCAAGATACGCAGTATTTT. V gene TRBV19 combines with J gene TRBJ2-3; no firm D call. The ends were cut back, 2 bases at V and 5 bases at J, with 14 bases in the middle. The germline gives CDR1 LNHDA, CDR2 SQIVND (reference sequence). There are 15 residues in the CDR3.

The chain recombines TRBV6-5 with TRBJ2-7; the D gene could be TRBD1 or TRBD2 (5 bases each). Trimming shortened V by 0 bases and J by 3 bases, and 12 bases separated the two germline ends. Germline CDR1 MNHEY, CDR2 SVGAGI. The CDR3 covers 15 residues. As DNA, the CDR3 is TGTGCCAGCAGTTACTCATCTGGGGGAAGCTACGAGCAGTACTTC. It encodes CASSYSSGGSYEQYF.

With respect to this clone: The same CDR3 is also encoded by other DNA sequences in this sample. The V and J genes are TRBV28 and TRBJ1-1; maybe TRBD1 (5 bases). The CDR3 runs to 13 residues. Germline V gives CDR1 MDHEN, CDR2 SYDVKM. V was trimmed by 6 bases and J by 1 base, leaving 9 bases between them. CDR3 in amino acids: CASSSGPNTEAFF. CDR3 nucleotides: TGTGCCAGCAGCTCGGGACCGAACACTGAAGCTTTCTTT.

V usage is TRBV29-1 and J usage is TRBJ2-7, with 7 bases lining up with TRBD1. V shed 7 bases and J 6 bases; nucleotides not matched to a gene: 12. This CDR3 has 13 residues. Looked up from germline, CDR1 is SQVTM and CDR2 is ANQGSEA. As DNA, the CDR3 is TGCAGCGCCGGAGGACAGGCCGAAAGCGAGCAGTACTTC. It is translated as CSAGGQAESEQYF.

CDR3 coding DNA: TGTGCCAGCAGCGCCGGTCCGGGGGAGCTGTTTTTT. It codes for CASSAGPGELFF. The rearrangement links TRBV7-9 to TRBJ2-2; D not certain. The CDR3 has 12 amino acids. CDR1 SEHNR and CDR2 FQNEAQ come from the germline V gene (reference sequence). V was clipped by 5 bases and J by 8 bases, with 9 bases between them.

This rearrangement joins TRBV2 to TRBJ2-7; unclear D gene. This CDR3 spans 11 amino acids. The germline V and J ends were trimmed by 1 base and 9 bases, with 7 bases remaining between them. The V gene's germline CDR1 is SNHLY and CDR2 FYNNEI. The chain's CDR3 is CASSEVTGQYF. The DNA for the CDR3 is TGTGCCAGCAGTGAAGTAACCGGGCAGTACTTC.

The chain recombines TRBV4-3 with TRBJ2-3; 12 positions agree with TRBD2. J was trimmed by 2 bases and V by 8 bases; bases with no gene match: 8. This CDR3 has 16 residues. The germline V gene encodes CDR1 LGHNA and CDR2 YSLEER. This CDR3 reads CASGTSSGRATDTQYF. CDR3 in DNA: TGCGCCAGCGGGACATCTAGCGGGAGGGCCACAGATACGCAGTATTTT.

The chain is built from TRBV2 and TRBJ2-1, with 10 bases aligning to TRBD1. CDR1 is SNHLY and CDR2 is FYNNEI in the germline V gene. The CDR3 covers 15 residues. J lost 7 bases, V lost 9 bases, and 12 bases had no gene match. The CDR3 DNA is TGTGCCAGTCGACCAGGGACAGGGGTGTGGAATGAGCAGTTCTTC. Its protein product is CASRPGTGVWNEQFF.

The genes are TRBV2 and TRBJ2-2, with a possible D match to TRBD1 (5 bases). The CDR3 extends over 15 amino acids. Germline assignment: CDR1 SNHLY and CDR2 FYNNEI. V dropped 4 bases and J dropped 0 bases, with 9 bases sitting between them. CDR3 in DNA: TGTGCCAGCAGTGCAGGGATCACGAACACCGGGGAGCTGTTTTTT. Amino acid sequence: CASSAGITNTGELFF.

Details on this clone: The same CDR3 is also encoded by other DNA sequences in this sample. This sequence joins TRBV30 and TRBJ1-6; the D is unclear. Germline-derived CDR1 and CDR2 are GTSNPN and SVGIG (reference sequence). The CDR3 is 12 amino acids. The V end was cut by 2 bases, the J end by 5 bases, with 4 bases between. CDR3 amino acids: CAWSRDNSPLHF. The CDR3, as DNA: TGTGCCTGGAGTCGAGATAATTCACCCCTCCACTTT.

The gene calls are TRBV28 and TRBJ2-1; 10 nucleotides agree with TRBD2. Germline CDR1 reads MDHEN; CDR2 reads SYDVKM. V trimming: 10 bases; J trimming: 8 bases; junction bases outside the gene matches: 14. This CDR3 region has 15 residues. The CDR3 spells CATNIPGLAFDEQFF. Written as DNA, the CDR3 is TGTGCCACCAATATACCGGGACTAGCGTTCGATGAGCAGTTCTTC.

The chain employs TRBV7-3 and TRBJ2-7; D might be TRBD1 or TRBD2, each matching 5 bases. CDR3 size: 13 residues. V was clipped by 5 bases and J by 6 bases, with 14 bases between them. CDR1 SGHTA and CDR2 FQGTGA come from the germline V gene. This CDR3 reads CASSPGMGSEQYF. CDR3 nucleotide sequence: TGTGCCAGCAGCCCAGGGATGGGGAGCGAGCAGTACTTC.

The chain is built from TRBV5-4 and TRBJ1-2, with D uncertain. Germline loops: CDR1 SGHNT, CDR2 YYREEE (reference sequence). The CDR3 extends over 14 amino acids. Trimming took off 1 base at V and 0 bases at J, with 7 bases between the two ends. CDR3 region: CASSLKDANYGYTF. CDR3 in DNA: TGTGCCAGCAGCTTGAAGGATGCTAACTATGGCTACACCTTC.

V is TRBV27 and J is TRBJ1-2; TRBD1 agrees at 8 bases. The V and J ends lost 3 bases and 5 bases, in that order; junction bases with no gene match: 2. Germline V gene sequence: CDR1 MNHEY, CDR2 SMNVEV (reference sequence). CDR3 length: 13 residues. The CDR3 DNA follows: TGTGCCAGCAGTTTGACAGGGGAATATGGCTACACCTTC. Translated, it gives CASSLTGEYGYTF.

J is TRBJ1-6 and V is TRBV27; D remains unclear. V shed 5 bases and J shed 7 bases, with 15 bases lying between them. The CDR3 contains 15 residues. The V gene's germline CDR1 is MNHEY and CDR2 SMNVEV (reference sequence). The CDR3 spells CASSMTVPPNSPLHF. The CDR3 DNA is TGTGCCAGCAGTATGACGGTTCCTCCAAATTCACCCCTCCACTTT.

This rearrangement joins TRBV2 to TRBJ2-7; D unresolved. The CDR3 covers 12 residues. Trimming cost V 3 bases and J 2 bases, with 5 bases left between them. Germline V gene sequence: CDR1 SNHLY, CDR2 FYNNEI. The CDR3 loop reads CASSEIPYEQYF. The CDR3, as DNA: TGTGCCAGCAGTGAGATCCCCTACGAGCAGTACTTC.

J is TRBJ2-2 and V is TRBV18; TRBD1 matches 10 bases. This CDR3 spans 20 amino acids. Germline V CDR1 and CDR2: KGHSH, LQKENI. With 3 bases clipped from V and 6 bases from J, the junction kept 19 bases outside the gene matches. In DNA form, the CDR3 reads TGTGCCAGCTCACCTACCGCCGGGACAGGGGTAGGACTAACACCCGGGGAGCTGTTTTTT. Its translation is CASSPTAGTGVGLTPGELFF.